This T cell receptor (beta chain) was captured in a study of blood T cell repertoires in COVID-19. Turning to the study itself: COVID-19 samples collected from the United States, Italy and Spain covered acute and convalescent phases.

Germline V gene sequence: CDR1 LNHNV, CDR2 YYDKDF (reference sequence). This CDR3 comprises 14 residues. The ends were cut back, 1 base at V and 4 bases at J, with 10 bases in the middle. Original analysis: By means of reference gene primer amplification, nucleated cell counts were estimated. Sequencing used immunoSEQ multiplex PCR; TCRdb keeps in-frame clones, though not all of them. The D gene and trimming were derived from the DNA, and the V and J assignments and clone size from that table. The repertoire holds 250,000 to 350,000 clones, with 87% as singletons. Sequenced: peripheral blood. This receptor was identified in a woman aged 50 to 60 who had recovered from COVID-19. The V call is TRBV15, the J call TRBJ1-2; D gene uncertain. The CDR3 DNA reads TGTGCCACCAGCAGAGCGTGGGCGAGCTATGGCTACACCTTC. Translated: CATSRAWASYGYTF. The whole variable domain, remainder taken from reference TRBV15 and TRBJ1-2, is DAMVIQNPRYQVTQFGKPVTLSCSQTLNHNVMYWYQQKSSQAPKLLFHYYDKDFNNEADTPDNFQSRRPNTSFCFLDIRSPGLGDTAMYLCATSRAWASYGYTFGSGTRLTVV.